Listed below are T cell receptor beta chains from one sample, sequenced in a study of blood T cell repertoires in COVID-19. Method: immunoSEQ multiplex PCR; TCRdb's copy keeps in-frame clones and lacks some. The repertoire includes about 91,000 clones, around nine tenths of them detected once, and roughly 8.3% sits in the top ten. The sequenced sample consisted of peripheral blood. The source is a woman in her seventies with acute or convalescent COVID-19. Each CDR3 is given with its conserved first and last residue. A D gene is named only where the DNA matches it firmly. Only part of the rows carry a size: once, few, many, or a class if the clone is expanded.

V gene: TRBV25-1; D gene: NA; J gene: TRBJ2-7; clone size: NA; CDR3 protein: CASRQGIEQYF; CDR3 DNA: TGTGCCAGCAGACAGGGTATCGAGCAGTACTTC
V gene: TRBV29-1; D gene: NA; J gene: TRBJ2-2; clone size: NA; CDR3 protein: CSVDHSGELFF; CDR3 DNA: TGCAGCGTTGACCACTCTGGGGAGCTGTTTTTT
V gene: TRBV12-3/TRBV12-4; D gene: NA; J gene: TRBJ1-2; clone size: NA; CDR3 protein: CASSLRTDYGYTF; CDR3 DNA: TGTGCCAGCAGTTTGCGTACAGACTATGGCTACACCTTC
V gene: TRBV27; D gene: NA; J gene: TRBJ2-2; clone size: NA; CDR3 protein: CASSRAGDFTGELFF; CDR3 DNA: TGTGCCAGCAGTAGGGCAGGGGATTTTACCGGGGAGCTGTTTTTT
V gene: TRBV9; D gene: TRBD2; J gene: TRBJ2-5; clone size: NA; CDR3 protein: CASGEGSGRAGETQYF; CDR3 DNA: TGTGCCAGCGGGGAGGGAAGCGGGAGGGCCGGAGAGACCCAGTACTTC
V gene: TRBV27; D gene: TRBD2; J gene: TRBJ2-2; clone size: NA; CDR3 protein: CASSSSTSGGAGTGELFF; CDR3 DNA: TGTGCCAGCAGTTCATCGACTAGCGGGGGGGCAGGAACCGGGGAGCTGTTTTTT
V gene: TRBV13; D gene: NA; J gene: TRBJ1-3; clone size: NA; CDR3 protein: CASSYTGVFSGNTIYF; CDR3 DNA: TGTGCCAGCAGCTACACGGGTGTCTTTTCTGGAAACACCATATATTTT
V gene: TRBV27; D gene: NA; J gene: TRBJ1-5; clone size: once; CDR3 protein: CASSPSSWSNQPQHF; CDR3 DNA: TGTGCCAGCAGTCCTAGTAGTTGGAGCAATCAGCCCCAGCATTTT
V gene: TRBV29-1; D gene: TRBD2; J gene: TRBJ2-1; clone size: NA; CDR3 protein: CSVFGTSGRISGNEQFF; CDR3 DNA: TGCAGCGTCTTCGGGACTAGCGGGAGGATTTCGGGAAATGAGCAGTTCTTC
V gene: TRBV24-1; D gene: TRBD2; J gene: TRBJ2-3; clone size: once; CDR3 protein: CATSDWGLAGEVDTQYF; CDR3 DNA: TGTGCCACCAGTGACTGGGGACTAGCGGGAGAGGTAGATACGCAGTATTTT
V gene: TRBV4-1; D gene: TRBD1; J gene: TRBJ1-5; clone size: NA; CDR3 protein: CASSQDTGTGRKPQHF; CDR3 DNA: TGCGCCAGCAGCCAAGATACGGGGACAGGGCGTAAGCCCCAGCATTTT
V gene: TRBV6-5; D gene: NA; J gene: TRBJ2-1; clone size: NA; CDR3 protein: CASSYLVEGLGEQFF; CDR3 DNA: TGTGCCAGCAGTTACCTCGTTGAGGGTCTTGGTGAGCAGTTCTTC
V gene: TRBV28; D gene: NA; J gene: TRBJ1-1; clone size: NA; CDR3 protein: CASSLGDAGNTEAFF; CDR3 DNA: TGTGCCAGCAGTTTAGGTGACGCGGGGAACACTGAAGCTTTCTTT
V gene: TRBV2; D gene: TRBD1; J gene: TRBJ1-2; clone size: NA; CDR3 protein: CASSRGQGGWYTF; CDR3 DNA: TGTGCCAGCAGCCGGGGACAGGGTGGATGGTACACCTTC
V gene: TRBV5-1; D gene: NA; J gene: TRBJ2-2; clone size: NA; CDR3 protein: CASSSYSGLVSVFLSGELFF; CDR3 DNA: TGCGCCAGCAGCTCATATTCGGGTCTAGTTTCCGTTTTTCTTTCCGGGGAGCTGTTTTTT
V gene: TRBV11-1; D gene: NA; J gene: TRBJ1-2; clone size: NA; CDR3 protein: CASSLDRSNYGYTF; CDR3 DNA: TGTGCCAGCAGCTTAGACAGAAGTAACTATGGCTACACCTTC
V gene: TRBV7-9; D gene: NA; J gene: TRBJ1-3; clone size: few; CDR3 protein: CASSPIGGAVAGNTIYF; CDR3 DNA: TGTGCCAGCAGCCCAATAGGAGGGGCAGTTGCTGGAAACACCATATATTTT
V gene: TRBV5-1; D gene: TRBD1; J gene: TRBJ2-7; clone size: NA; CDR3 protein: CASSPSLAGQGYEQYF; CDR3 DNA: TGCGCCAGCAGCCCGAGTTTGGCGGGACAGGGTTACGAGCAGTACTTC
V gene: TRBV5-1; D gene: NA; J gene: TRBJ1-5; clone size: few; CDR3 protein: CASSLRAGDQPQHF; CDR3 DNA: TGCGCCAGCAGCTTGAGGGCAGGGGATCAGCCCCAGCATTTT
V gene: TRBV7-9; D gene: NA; J gene: TRBJ2-7; clone size: NA; CDR3 protein: CASSLVAAGSYEQYF; CDR3 DNA: TGTGCCAGCAGCTTAGTTGCCGCGGGTTCCTACGAGCAGTACTTC
V gene: TRBV2; D gene: TRBD1; J gene: TRBJ2-7; clone size: NA; CDR3 protein: CASSEATGTGNSYEQYF; CDR3 DNA: TGTGCCAGCAGTGAAGCTACCGGGACAGGAAACTCCTACGAGCAGTACTTC
V gene: TRBV11-2; D gene: TRBD1; J gene: TRBJ2-7; clone size: NA; CDR3 protein: CASSLQGSSYEQYF; CDR3 DNA: TGTGCCAGCAGCCTACAGGGGAGCTCCTACGAGCAGTACTTC